This T cell receptor beta chain comes out of a study of cytomegalovirus exposure and HLA in healthy donors. Study overall: HLA-typed donors were the source of approximately 86 million unique TCRs held in an early data release.

In the case of this clone: Its antigen is still unknown.

PCR involved 60 Vbeta and 13 Jbeta primers. The repertoire was sequenced with immunoSEQ multiplex PCR; TCRdb's copy has only in-frame clones and lacks some. The sample lists about 77,000 clones, around 79% occurring once. Study observations and caveats: On later analysis, the bulk of CMV-associated TCR beta chains appeared to be HLA-restricted.

The V and J ends lost 4 bases and 1 base respectively, with 16 bases between them. This CDR3 has 16 amino acids. The germline V gene encodes CDR1 SGHNT and CDR2 YYREEE (reference sequence). The source of this sequence is a man in his forties or fifties in good health and CMV-seronegative. Sequencing was done on a sample of PBMCs. The chain links TRBV5-4 to TRBJ2-3; D remains ambiguous. The CDR3 DNA reads as TGTGCCAGCAGCAACGACAAAGAACAACGCACAGATACGCAGTATTTT. Amino acid sequence: CASSNDKEQRTDTQYF.